This T cell receptor (beta chain) was identified during a study of blood T cell repertoires in COVID-19 (dated by TCRdb to the early 2020s). Looking at the study overall: The collaborator samples originated in the United States, Italy and Spain and spanned the acute and convalescent phases of COVID-19. The prospective study material was composed of cDNA or gDNA derived from T cells, B-cell-depleted T cells, or PBMCs. The dataset comprised deeply sampled blood TCRbeta repertoires from subjects exposed to, actively infected with, or recovered from COVID-19. The repertoires were released in a freely available public database meant as a resource for research on the immune response to SARS-CoV-2. The samples were drawn from two sources: the first 160 participants of the ongoing ImmuneRACE study, and 1,200 or so subjects contributed by 6 global collaborators. A de-identified subject ID, COVID-19 status, age in years and sex were almost always included in the sample metadata. Where available, HLA class I and class II types were obtained from metadata supplied by the sample provider rather than from assay-based typing. The paper as a whole reports these results and caveats: Clinical and demographic metadata were provided uncurated, with the amount varying by source and participant.

According to the germline V gene, CDR1 reads KGHSH and CDR2 reads LQKENI. The CDR3 runs 14 residues from the cysteine to the phenylalanine. The retained sequence is limited to the CDR3, 42 bases, with the frame set at the first base. The junction shows trimming of 6 bases on V and 4 bases on J, plus 15 bases between the germline ends. Each collaborating institution followed its own protocols to collect whole blood in K2EDTA tubes. For TCRbeta analysis, collaborators shipped samples in one of three forms: frozen whole blood, isolated PBMCs, or DNA extracted from either of those sample types. Concerning this clone: Which antigen it targets is not known. No base-level quality is on record; no much larger clone is a single base apart.

The immunoSEQ Assay, a bias-controlled multiplex PCR, was used to amplify TCRbeta CDR3 regions from genomic DNA. The published analysis was carried out like this. The number of nucleated cells in each sample was estimated from the amplification of reference gene primers within the assay. To quantify the absolute abundance of each unique TCRbeta CDR3 rearrangement, sequence reads were collapsed and filtered. For each sample, productive Simpson clonality was calculated by taking the square root of Simpson's diversity index across productive rearrangements. The immuneACCESS repertoire file appears here via TCRdb, limited to in-frame rearrangements. These files lack a portion of the clones; in checked studies, under half of the deficit traces to unresolved V genes, and the cause of the others is not known. That table supplies the V and J calls and clone size; D and trimming were determined from the DNA. The sample table contains around 66,000 clones; only one count was recorded for about four fifths of them. Around 9.6% of the sample is in the top ten clones.

The source of this sequence is a human donor in a cohort sampled during active COVID-19. The chain is assembled from TRBV18 and TRBJ2-5, and possibly TRBD2, on 6 matching bases. The sequenced sample was peripheral blood. The DNA reads TGTGCCAGCTCTTACTCCGGGGGTGGAGAGACCCAGTACTTC. This sequence encodes CASSYSGGGETQYF. With the portions outside the CDR3 filled from the reference TRBV18 and TRBJ2-5 genes, the complete variable region becomes NAGVMQNPRHLVRRRGQEARLRCSPMKGHSHVYWYRQLPEEGLKFMVYLQKENIIDESGMPKERFSAEFPKEGPSILRIQQVVRGDSAAYFCASSYSGGGETQYFGPGTRLLVL.